This passage covers 19 T cell receptor beta chains from one sample sequenced in a study of blood T cell repertoires in COVID-19. TCRdb keeps only in-frame clones here, not all; method: immunoSEQ multiplex PCR. The sample has 250,000 to 350,000 clones, just under 90% seen once. The sample consisted of peripheral blood. The receptors originated from a woman in her forties or fifties with COVID-19, enrolled during active disease.

The chain carries TRBV11-2 and TRBJ2-7; D is possibly TRBD1 (6 bases). In germline, CDR1 is SGHAT, CDR2 FQNNGV. Trimming cost V 0 bases and J 1 base, with 10 bases left between them. This CDR3 contains 15 residues. CDR3 coding DNA: TGTGCCAGCAGCTTAGACTCCAGGGGATCCTACGAGCAGTACTTC. This encodes CASSLDSRGSYEQYF.

On this clone: At one of its ends the junction is not consistent with the germline gene, which may arise from a read error. The chain couples TRBV10-1 to TRBJ2-7, with TRBD2 matching over 13 bases. This CDR3 region has 12 residues. Germline CDR1 is WNHNN and CDR2 is SYGVQD (reference sequence). The CDR3 nucleotides read TGCGCCAGCAGTGAAGGACTAGCGGGAGAGGTCTTC. The encoded protein is CASSEGLAGEVF.

The rearrangement uses TRBV25-1 and TRBJ2-3, with TRBD2 as a possible D gene (6 bases). V lost 5 bases and J 14 bases, leaving 20 bases between the germline ends. This CDR3 contains 13 residues. From germline, CDR1 is MGHDK and CDR2 SYGVNS. CDR3 residues: CASSPTGEMTPYF. In DNA, the CDR3 is TGTGCCAGCAGTCCAACGGGGGAAATGACCCCGTATTTT.

The chain carries TRBV18 and TRBJ1-2; D may be TRBD1 (6 bases). Per germline, CDR1 KGHSH and CDR2 LQKENI. The CDR3 loop spans 13 amino acids. V dropped 2 bases and J dropped 5 bases, with 9 bases sitting between them. Here the CDR3 DNA reads TGTGCCAGCTCACCAGACAGGAAGTATGGCTACACCTTC. Translating gives CASSPDRKYGYTF.

The chain links TRBV5-1 to TRBJ2-7, with 8 positions matching TRBD2. The length of the CDR3 is 15 residues. Germline trimming cut 0 bases from V and 6 bases from J; bases unmatched to any gene: 8. Looked up from germline, CDR1 is SGHRS and CDR2 is YFSETQ. CDR3 sequence: CASSLGRAGAAEQYF. The CDR3 DNA reads TGCGCCAGCAGCTTGGGGAGAGCGGGAGCGGCCGAGCAGTACTTC.

J is TRBJ1-1 and V is TRBV15; maybe TRBD1 (6 bases). Germline assignment: CDR1 LNHNV and CDR2 YYDKDF (reference sequence). The length of the CDR3 is 15 residues. V lost 5 bases and J 7 bases, leaving 20 bases between the germline ends. The CDR3 DNA reads TGTGCCACCAGCCACTCAGGGGCGGGAGCCCTTGAAGCTTTCTTT. The encoded protein is CATSHSGAGALEAFF.

This chain joins TRBV11-3 and TRBJ2-1; a possible D gene is TRBD1 (6 bases). V was shortened by 0 bases and J by 5 bases, with 11 bases between the two germline ends. Looked up from germline, CDR1 is SGHNT and CDR2 is YENEEA. The CDR3 covers 15 residues. DNA of the CDR3: TGTGCCAGCAGCTTAGATGGGACAAGAAACAATGAGCAGTTCTTC. Residues: CASSLDGTRNNEQFF. Filled out from reference TRBV11-3 and TRBJ2-1, the complete variable domain reads EAGVVQSPRYKIIEKKQPVAFWCNPISGHNTLYWYLQNLGQGPELLIRYENEEAVDDSQLPKDRFSAERLKGVDSTLKIQPAELGDSAVYLCASSLDGTRNNEQFFGPGTRLTVL.

The gene calls are TRBV4-3 and TRBJ1-2, with TRBD1 matching over 7 bases. CDR1 is LGHNA and CDR2 is YSLEER in the germline V gene. J was trimmed by 6 bases and V by 1 base; bases with no gene match: 8. CDR3 length equals 15 residues. CDR3: CASSQGLNRGDGYTF. CDR3 in DNA: TGCGCCAGCAGCCAAGGTTTGAACAGGGGTGATGGCTACACCTTC.

The J gene is TRBJ2-2, the V gene TRBV18; TRBD2 is a possible D gene (5 bases). CDR1 is KGHSH and CDR2 is LQKENI in the germline V gene. V lost 0 bases to trimming and J lost 8 bases, with 16 bases between them. CDR3 length: 16 residues. CDR3 amino acids: CASSPPNPRTGGELFF. CDR3 nucleotide sequence: TGTGCCAGCTCACCACCGAATCCCCGGACGGGGGGGGAGCTGTTTTTT.

The chain links TRBV24-1 to TRBJ2-7, with 7 nucleotides matching TRBD2. V was clipped by 4 bases and J by 7 bases; unmatched bases: 3. Per the germline V gene, CDR1 is KGHDR and CDR2 is SFDVKD. The CDR3 runs to 12 residues. The DNA of the CDR3 is TGTGCCACCAGTGAGCCCGGGAGGGAGCAGTACTTC. It codes for CATSEPGREQYF.

The chain combines TRBV19 with TRBJ1-2; maybe TRBD1 (6 bases). Germline-derived CDR1 and CDR2 are LNHDA and SQIVND (reference sequence). Trimming took off 10 bases at V and 0 bases at J, with 21 bases between the two ends. CDR3 length: 16 amino acids. The CDR3: CAIKGGRTAANYGYTF. DNA for the CDR3: TGTGCCATCAAGGGGGGGCGGACGGCCGCTAACTATGGCTACACCTTC.

This chain links TRBV5-5 with TRBJ2-7; the match to TRBD2 covers 10 bases. The CDR3 sequence is 14 residues long. Germline CDR1 reads SGHKS; CDR2 reads YYEKEE (reference sequence). V was clipped by 3 bases and J by 5 bases; unmatched bases: 5. CDR3 amino acids: CASSYAGTSDEQYF. The CDR3 DNA is TGTGCCAGCAGCTACGCCGGGACTAGCGACGAGCAGTACTTC.

The V call is TRBV9, the J call TRBJ2-3, with D hard to call. Germline CDR1 SGDLS, CDR2 YYNGEE. The V gene lost 0 bases and the J gene lost 0 bases, with 11 bases spanning the gap. The length of the CDR3 is 16 residues. In nucleotides, the CDR3 is TGTGCCAGCAGCGTAGAAACTATAGTTAGCACAGATACGCAGTATTTT. Translating gives CASSVETIVSTDTQYF.

This rearrangement joins TRBV6-5 to TRBJ2-7; D ambiguous. The CDR3 length is 13 residues. V dropped 2 bases and J dropped 4 bases, with 9 bases sitting between them. Germline lookup yields CDR1 MNHEY and CDR2 SVGAGI. CDR3 nucleotides: TGTGCCAGCAGTTACGCCTACAGATACGAGCAGTACTTC. Its protein is CASSYAYRYEQYF.

The CDR3 loop is CASSPPPGLYEQYF. The CDR3 nucleotides are TGTGCCAGCAGCCCCCCCCCGGGACTATACGAGCAGTACTTC. The rearrangement links TRBV7-8 to TRBJ2-7; 7 bases align to TRBD2. The V gene's germline CDR1 is SGHVS and CDR2 FQNEAQ. With V trimmed by 5 bases and J by 4 bases, 8 bases remained unmatched. The CDR3 covers 14 residues.

The chain links TRBV4-1 to TRBJ2-3; D possibly corresponds to TRBD1 (7 bases). The V end was cut by 4 bases, the J end by 3 bases, with 20 bases between. The germline CDR1 and CDR2 sequences are MGHRA and YSYEKL. CDR3 size: 17 residues. CDR3 nucleotide sequence: TGCGCCAGCAGCCTCGGGGCGGTGCAGGGGGGTACAGATACGCAGTATTTT. Translating gives CASSLGAVQGGTDTQYF.

The V gene is TRBV5-4, the J gene TRBJ2-5, with a tentative D call TRBD1 (6 bases). CDR1 is SGHNT and CDR2 is YYREEE in the germline V gene (reference sequence). CDR3 length: 13 amino acids. The V end was cut by 4 bases, the J end by 5 bases, with 12 bases between. The CDR3 spells CASSDRNRETQYF. The CDR3 region has the DNA TGTGCCAGCAGCGACAGGAACCGGGAGACCCAGTACTTC.

The chain is built from TRBV5-1 and TRBJ2-2, with 7 positions matching TRBD2. The ends lost 0 bases at V and 0 bases at J; junction bases unmatched: 5. CDR1 and CDR2 from the germline V gene are SGHRS and YFSETQ. CDR3 length equals 17 residues. CDR3 nucleotide sequence: TGCGCCAGCAGCTTGGTCTCGGGGAGGGCGAACACCGGGGAGCTGTTTTTT. This translates into CASSLVSGRANTGELFF. The variable domain in full, with the rest retrieved from reference TRBV5-1 and TRBJ2-2, is KAGVTQTPRYLIKTRGQQVTLSCSPISGHRSVSWYQQTPGQGLQFLFEYFSETQRNKGNFPGRFSGRQFSNSRSEMNVSTLELGDSALYLCASSLVSGRANTGELFFGEGSRLTVL.

The chain combines TRBV7-8 with TRBJ2-1; possibly TRBD2 for D (6 bases). The CDR3 extends over 15 amino acids. Germline V lookup: CDR1 SGHVS, CDR2 FQNEAQ. Trimming shortened V by 1 base and J by 9 bases, and 16 bases separated the two germline ends. The CDR3, as DNA: TGTGCCAGCAGCTTAGGGATAGCGGTTTCAGGTGAGCAGTTCTTC. Amino acids: CASSLGIAVSGEQFF.